These 7 T cell receptor beta chains were sequenced from one sample in a study of radiotherapy plus CTLA-4 blockade in lung cancer. Data came from immunoSEQ multiplex PCR; TCRdb stores just in-frame clones and leaves some out. This sample carries 39,000 or so clones, about 80% of them seen once, and the ten largest clones take about 8.9%. The source material was peripheral blood, sampled from a patient treated with radiotherapy plus ipilimumab. The receptor source for this set is a human donor with non-small cell lung cancer who had stable disease on radiotherapy plus ipilimumab.

J is TRBJ1-1 and V is TRBV9, with D tentatively TRBD1 (6 bases). Trimming pared 0 bases from V and 3 bases from J, leaving 15 bases between. Per the germline V gene, CDR1 is SGDLS and CDR2 is YYNGEE. CDR3 size: 16 residues. The CDR3 DNA follows: TGTGCCAGCAGCGTAGAAACAGGGAGTGTGGACACTGAAGCTTTCTTT. It yields the protein CASSVETGSVDTEAFF.

CDR3 sequence (DNA): TGCATCGTCGGGGGACAGGGGGAAATGGATCAGCCCCAGCATTTT. It encodes CIVGGQGEMDQPQHF. This rearrangement joins TRBV29-1 to TRBJ1-5; 11 bases line up with TRBD1. The CDR3 spans 15 residues. Per the germline V gene, CDR1 is SQVTM and CDR2 is ANQGSEA.

The gene calls are TRBV6-6 and TRBJ1-5; no clear D. The CDR3 is 14 amino acids. The germline CDR1 and CDR2 sequences are MNHNY and SVGAGI (reference sequence). Trimming stripped 4 bases from V and 6 bases from J, with 13 bases between. Here the CDR3 reads CASSSASAAQPQHF. The CDR3 DNA follows: TGTGCCAGCAGTTCAGCGTCTGCCGCTCAGCCCCAGCATTTT.

V is TRBV4-2 and J is TRBJ1-2; TRBD1 aligns across 9 bases. V was pared by 1 base and J by 4 bases, with 4 bases of the junction left unmatched. Germline CDR1 LGHNA, CDR2 YNFKEQ. This CDR3 contains 15 residues. CDR3 loop: CASSQATGQGYGYTF. The CDR3 region has the DNA TGTGCCAGCAGCCAAGCGACGGGACAGGGCTATGGCTACACCTTC.

This clone was seen a few times. This sample includes further DNA sequences coding for the same CDR3. V is TRBV2 and J is TRBJ1-5; the D gene is possibly TRBD1 (6 bases). The CDR3 totals 14 residues. Trimming took 11 bases from V and 1 from J, leaving 15 bases between them. Per germline, CDR1 SNHLY and CDR2 FYNNEI. The CDR3 sequence: CASRRDISNQPQHF. In DNA form, the CDR3 reads TGTGCCTCACGAAGGGACATAAGCAATCAGCCCCAGCATTTT.

V is TRBV29-1 and J is TRBJ2-3; 7 bases line up with TRBD1. Per germline, CDR1 SQVTM and CDR2 ANQGSEA. The CDR3 covers 13 residues. Losses at the gene ends were 4 bases for V and 3 bases for J; bases not matched to a gene: 4. The CDR3, as DNA: TGCAGCGTTGCGCGACAGGGAACAGATACGCAGTATTTT. Protein: CSVARQGTDTQYF.

The rearrangement joins TRBV4-1 to TRBJ2-1; D is uncertain. Per germline, CDR1 MGHRA and CDR2 YSYEKL. The CDR3 consists of 17 residues. Trimming took off 3 bases at V and 0 bases at J, with 15 bases between the two ends. CDR3 in DNA: TGCGCCAGCAGCCACTCCAAGGGCGATAGCTCCTACAATGAGCAGTTCTTC. This encodes CASSHSKGDSSYNEQFF.